This T cell receptor beta chain is from a study of blood T cells in healthy people across ages. CDR3 length equals 14 residues. Trimming took off 3 bases at V and 3 bases at J, with 9 bases between the two ends. For the second PCR, which ran for about 7 to 12 cycles, a sample-barcoded 5' primer and a J-beta primer mix were used. A template-switch adaptor that had 12 random nucleotides put a tag on each cDNA molecule. TCRdb ran MiXCR on the 5' RACE reads and lists one entry per CDR3 protein. This repertoire shows roughly 1.9 million distinct CDR3 sequences, about two fifths found once; its top ten account for roughly 23%. The people who gave samples were healthy Caucasians from Russia, aged roughly 6 to 90. This clonotype was seen only a few times.

The specimen sequenced was blood. The V and J genes are TRBV12-3 or TRBV12-4 and TRBJ1-5; possibly TRBD1 for D (5 bases). This receptor was obtained from a human donor in good health. CDR3 sequence: CASSLLDNNQPQHF. The CDR3 region has the DNA TGTGCCAGCAGTTTGTTGGACAACAATCAGCCCCAGCATTTT.